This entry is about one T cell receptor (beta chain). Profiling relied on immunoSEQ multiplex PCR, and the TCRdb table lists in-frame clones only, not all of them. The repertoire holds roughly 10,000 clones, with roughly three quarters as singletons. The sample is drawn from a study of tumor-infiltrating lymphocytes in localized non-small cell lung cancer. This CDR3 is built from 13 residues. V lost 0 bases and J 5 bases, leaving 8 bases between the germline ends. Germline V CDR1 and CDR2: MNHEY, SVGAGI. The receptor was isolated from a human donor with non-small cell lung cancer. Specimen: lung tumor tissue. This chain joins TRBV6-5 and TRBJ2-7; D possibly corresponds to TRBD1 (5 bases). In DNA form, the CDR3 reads TGTGCCAGCAGTTACTCGTCAGGGAACGAGCAGTACTTC. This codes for CASSYSSGNEQYF.